This T cell receptor (beta chain) was recorded in a study of blood T cell repertoires in COVID-19. Germline V gives CDR1 SNHLY, CDR2 FYNNEI. This CDR3 contains 17 residues. V trimming: 7 bases; J trimming: 1 base; junction bases outside the gene matches: 10. Per the original methods: By means of reference gene primer amplification, nucleated cell counts were estimated. The assay was immunoSEQ multiplex PCR, and TCRdb's table has in-frame clones only and misses some. Clone size and V and J calls were adopted from that table, with D and trimming inferred from the DNA. The profile shows approximately 220,000 clones, roughly 90% of them singletons.

The TCR sequence derives from a young woman who had been exposed to COVID-19. Sequencing input: PBMCs or T cells enriched from blood (not recorded which). The genes are TRBV2 and TRBJ1-5, with 10 bases that match TRBD1. The CDR3 region has the DNA TGTGCCAGCACCGCAGACAGGGGGCGAGGGAGCAATCAGCCCCAGCATTTT. It codes for CASTADRGRGSNQPQHF.